This T cell receptor (beta chain) was retrieved from a study of OX40 agonist ivuxolimab in advanced cancers. Findings of the study overall: Low normalized clonal expansion also occurred in some nonresponding patients. Which antigen the expanded peripheral T cells recognized is unknown.

To note about this clone: Its antigen is not known.

Blood draws occurred at baseline, cycle 4 day 1, and cycle 7 day 1. The repertoire was sequenced with immunoSEQ multiplex PCR; TCRdb's copy has only in-frame clones and lacks some. Of 45,000 to 60,000 clones in the sample, approximately 80% were seen once. The source material was CD4+ or CD8+ T cells sorted from blood, sampled in a trial of the OX40 agonist ivuxolimab. The TCR sequence derives from an adult with an advanced solid tumor such as melanoma, head and neck, liver or kidney cancer.

The CDR3 bases are TGTGCCTGGAGGGTCCAAGCGGGGCGCACTGAAGCTTTCTTT. Translated, it gives CAWRVQAGRTEAFF. The chain has TRBV30 and TRBJ1-1, with D possibly being TRBD1 (5 bases). Trimming left V 3 bases short and J 4 bases short, with 15 bases between. The CDR3 length is 14 residues. Germline assignment: CDR1 GTSNPN and CDR2 SVGIG (reference sequence).